The 9 T cell receptor beta chains reported below all come from one sample, sequenced in a study of T cells after yellow fever vaccination (dated by TCRdb to about 2019). This specimen's treatment or condition label, interpreted: live attenuated yellow fever vaccine strain. Library preparation was by 5' RACE. Sequencing instrument: Illumina HiSeq 2500. The public reads were reprocessed in TCRdb via fastp at Q25 and MiXCR, keeping in-frame beta chains. When rows share a CDR3 protein, they turn into one entry using the most common DNA and genes. Recorded for this sample are around 140,000 distinct CDR3 sequences; 6.5% to 8.5% of them occurred a single time. Jointly, the top ten make up approximately 0.78% of the sample. Sequencing was performed on CD4+ T cells sorted from PBMCs, taken 5 days after the yellow fever booster vaccination. These receptors all come from a man in his thirties or forties who received the YFV17D yellow fever vaccine.

This clonotype was counted ten times or more. J is TRBJ2-1 and V is TRBV28, with 8 positions matching TRBD1. CDR1 is MDHEN and CDR2 is SYDVKM in the germline V gene. The CDR3 is 15 amino acids. Germline trimming cut 8 bases from V and 9 bases from J; bases unmatched to any gene: 15. The CDR3 coding sequence is TGTGCCAGCTGGGGACAGGAAAAATCCGGGGGTGAGCAGTTCTTC. It yields the protein CASWGQEKSGGEQFF.

This clonotype was counted many times. The rearrangement joins TRBV28 to TRBJ2-5; 7 positions match TRBD1. Germline V gene data show CDR1 as MDHEN and CDR2 as SYDVKM. The CDR3 spans 16 residues. V lost 5 bases, J lost 5 bases, and 14 bases stayed unmatched. The DNA for the CDR3 is TGTGCCAGCAGTCTCTCCAGACAGGGAGCTAAGGAGACCCAGTACTTC. This sequence encodes CASSLSRQGAKETQYF.

The chain uses TRBV12-3 or TRBV12-4 and TRBJ1-2; D is uncertain. The CDR3 runs 13 residues. V gave up 4 bases and J gave up 7 bases, with 13 bases separating them. The CDR3 DNA sequence: TGTGCCAGCAGTTCCCCAGTAGGGAGTGGCTACACCTTC. This translates into CASSSPVGSGYTF.

In this sample, this clonotype turned up many times. The chain has TRBV13 and TRBJ2-2; 8 bases are shared with TRBD2. CDR3 length: 15 residues. Trimming removed 3 bases from V and 5 bases from J; junction bases left unmatched: 5. From germline, CDR1 is PRHDT and CDR2 FYEKMQ (reference sequence). The CDR3 sequence is CASSFAGTSTGELFF. The CDR3 nucleotides read TGTGCCAGCAGCTTCGCCGGGACTAGTACCGGGGAGCTGTTTTTT.

With respect to this clonotype: This sequence may be a read error, since a much larger clone differs from it by one base. The V and J genes are TRBV18 and TRBJ2-7; D not certain. CDR1 and CDR2 from the germline V gene are KGHSH and LQKENI. The V gene lost 10 bases and the J gene lost 6 bases, with 22 bases spanning the gap. This CDR3 contains 14 residues. The chain's CDR3 is CANSGDLQVIEQYF. The CDR3, as DNA: TGTGCCAACTCGGGTGACCTCCAGGTTATCGAGCAGTACTTC.

This clonotype has at least ten counts. The chain employs TRBV20-1 and TRBJ2-3; 9 bases map to TRBD1. The CDR3 has 16 amino acids. V lost 1 base to trimming and J lost 7 bases; unmatched junction nucleotides: 12. CDR1 and CDR2 from the germline V gene are DFQATT and SNEGSKA (reference sequence). CDR3 residues: CSARVKDRGRTNTQYF. CDR3 nucleotides: TGCAGTGCTAGAGTCAAGGACAGGGGCCGGACTAATACGCAGTATTTT.

This clonotype was picked up many times. V and J are TRBV21-1 and TRBJ2-5; the table names TRBD1, a call not compared with the DNA. TRBV21-1 constitutes a pseudogene. The CDR3 spans 13 residues. DNA of the CDR3: TGTGCCAGCAGCATTGGACAACCGGAGACCCAGTACTTC. It translates to CASSIGQPETQYF.

The chain is built from TRBV7-9 and TRBJ2-1, with a possible D match to TRBD2 (6 bases). CDR3 length: 16 amino acids. The V end lost 5 bases, the J end lost 3 bases, and 17 bases lay between the germline ends. Germline lookup yields CDR1 SEHNR and CDR2 FQNEAQ (reference sequence). CDR3 nucleotide sequence: TGTGCCAGCAGCCCAAAACTAGCCCGACGCTACAATGAGCAGTTCTTC. Translated, it gives CASSPKLARRYNEQFF.

The rearrangement joins TRBV7-6 to TRBJ2-7, with D uncertain. The germline V gene encodes CDR1 SGHVS and CDR2 FNYEAQ. This CDR3 is built from 13 residues. V was cut by 2 bases and J by 5 bases, with 10 bases left in between. CDR3 in amino acids: CASSLTLKNEQYF. In nucleotides, the CDR3 is TGTGCCAGCAGCTTAACCCTTAAGAACGAGCAGTACTTC.